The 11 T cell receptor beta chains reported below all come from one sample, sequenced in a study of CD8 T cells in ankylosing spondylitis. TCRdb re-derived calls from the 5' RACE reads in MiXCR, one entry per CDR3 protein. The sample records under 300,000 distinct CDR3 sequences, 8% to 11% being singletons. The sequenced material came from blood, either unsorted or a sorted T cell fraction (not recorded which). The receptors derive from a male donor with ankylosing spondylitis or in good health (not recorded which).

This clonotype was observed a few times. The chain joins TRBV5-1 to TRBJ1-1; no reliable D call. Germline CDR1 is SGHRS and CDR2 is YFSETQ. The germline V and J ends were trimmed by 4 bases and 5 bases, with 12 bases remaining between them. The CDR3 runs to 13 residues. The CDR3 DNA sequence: TGCGCCAGCAGCCTGGTGGCGGGGACTGAAGCTTTCTTT. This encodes CASSLVAGTEAFF.

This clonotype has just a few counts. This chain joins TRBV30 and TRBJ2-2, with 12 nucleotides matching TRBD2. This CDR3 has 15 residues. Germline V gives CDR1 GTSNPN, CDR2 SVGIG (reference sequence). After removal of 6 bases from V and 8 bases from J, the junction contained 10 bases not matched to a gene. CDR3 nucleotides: TGTGCCTGCGTCCCGCTAGCGGGGGGGCAAGGGGAGCTGTTTTTT. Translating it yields CACVPLAGGQGELFF.

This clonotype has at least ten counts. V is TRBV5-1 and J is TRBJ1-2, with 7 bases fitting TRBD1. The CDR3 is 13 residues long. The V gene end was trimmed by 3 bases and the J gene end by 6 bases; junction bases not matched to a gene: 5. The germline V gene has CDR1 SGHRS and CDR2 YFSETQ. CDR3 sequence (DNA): TGCGCCAGCAGCTGGGGGGACAGCGATGGCTACACCTTC. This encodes CASSWGDSDGYTF.

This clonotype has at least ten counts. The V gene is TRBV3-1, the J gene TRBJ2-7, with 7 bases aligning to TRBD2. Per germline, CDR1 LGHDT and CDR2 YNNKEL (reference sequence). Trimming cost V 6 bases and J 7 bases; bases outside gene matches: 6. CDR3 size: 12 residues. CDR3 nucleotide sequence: TGTGCCAGCAGATCAGCGGGATGGGAGCAGTACTTC. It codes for CASRSAGWEQYF.

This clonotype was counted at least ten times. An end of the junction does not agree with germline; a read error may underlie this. The CDR3 loop is CASSTGLADFGIF. The CDR3 DNA sequence: TGTGCCAGCAGTACGGGACTAGCGGACTTCGGAATCTTC. The J gene is TRBJ2-1, the V gene TRBV12-3 or TRBV12-4; 11 nucleotides line up with TRBD2. The length of the CDR3 is 13 residues.

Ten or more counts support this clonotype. CDR3 sequence: CSARPTEAFF. CDR3 bases: TGCAGTGCTAGACCCACTGAAGCTTTCTTT. V usage is TRBV20-1 and J usage is TRBJ1-1; D unclear. This CDR3 spans 10 amino acids. Germline-derived CDR1 and CDR2 are DFQATT and SNEGSKA (reference sequence). Trimming took 2 bases from V and 4 from J, leaving 2 bases between them.

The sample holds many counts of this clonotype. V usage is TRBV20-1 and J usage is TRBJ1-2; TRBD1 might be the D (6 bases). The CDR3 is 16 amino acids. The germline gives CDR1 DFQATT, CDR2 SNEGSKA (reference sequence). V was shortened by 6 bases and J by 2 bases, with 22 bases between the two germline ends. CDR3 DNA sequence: TGCAGTGCCAGATCAACCCACTACAGGGTCAACTATGGCTACACCTTC. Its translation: CSARSTHYRVNYGYTF.

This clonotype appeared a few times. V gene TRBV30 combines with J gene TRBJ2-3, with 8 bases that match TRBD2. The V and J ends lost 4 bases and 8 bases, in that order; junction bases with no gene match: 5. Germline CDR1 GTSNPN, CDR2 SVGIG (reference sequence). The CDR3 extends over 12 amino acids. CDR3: CAWKGSGGTQYF. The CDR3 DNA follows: TGTGCCTGGAAGGGCAGCGGGGGTACGCAGTATTTT.

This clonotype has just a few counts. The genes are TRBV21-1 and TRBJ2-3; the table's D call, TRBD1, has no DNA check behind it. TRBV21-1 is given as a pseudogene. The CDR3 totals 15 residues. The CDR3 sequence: CASWQTGEDTDTQYF. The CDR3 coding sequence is TGTGCCAGTTGGCAGACAGGGGAAGACACAGATACGCAGTATTTT.

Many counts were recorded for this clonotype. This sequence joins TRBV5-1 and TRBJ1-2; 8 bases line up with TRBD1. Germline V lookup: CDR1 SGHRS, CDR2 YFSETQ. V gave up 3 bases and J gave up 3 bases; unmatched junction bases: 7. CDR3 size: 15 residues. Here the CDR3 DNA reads TGCGCCAGCAGCTATGACCCAGGGGGCGACTATGGCTACACCTTC. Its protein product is CASSYDPGGDYGYTF. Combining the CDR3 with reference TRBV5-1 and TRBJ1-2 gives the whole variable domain KAGVTQTPRYLIKTRGQQVTLSCSPISGHRSVSWYQQTPGQGLQFLFEYFSETQRNKGNFPGRFSGRQFSNSRSEMNVSTLELGDSALYLCASSYDPGGDYGYTFGSGTRLTVV.

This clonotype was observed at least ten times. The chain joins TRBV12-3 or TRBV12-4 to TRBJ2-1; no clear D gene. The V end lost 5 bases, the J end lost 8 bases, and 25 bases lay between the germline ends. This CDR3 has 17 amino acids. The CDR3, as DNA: TGTGCCAGCAGTCCTAGGTACGAGACGTCGTCTGGGGATGAGCAGTTCTTC. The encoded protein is CASSPRYETSSGDEQFF.